This TCR beta chain was retrieved from a study of siplizumab effects on memory and regulatory T cells. General study points: Naive-or-memory phenotypes were unassignable for roughly 75-96% of proliferating CD4+ or CD8+ clones.

Worth noting for this clone: No antigen is known for it.

Germline V gives CDR1 SQVTM, CDR2 ANQGSEA. V lost 1 base and J 5 bases, leaving 15 bases between the germline ends. There are 14 residues in the CDR3. The assay was immunoSEQ multiplex PCR, and TCRdb's table has in-frame clones only and misses some. Among 87,000 or so clones listed, 94% were seen once. Sequenced input: non-Treg CD4+ T cells sorted from blood. The V gene is TRBV29-1, the J gene TRBJ2-7; tentative D call: TRBD1 (5 bases). The TCR comes from a human donor in good health. The CDR3 DNA sequence: TGCAGCGTTGAAGCCACCCAGCAGGGTAACGAGCAGTACTTC. Residues: CSVEATQQGNEQYF.